This is a list of T cell receptor beta chains from one sample in a study of T-cell memory formation after mild COVID-19. TCRdb itself ran the 5' RACE reads through MiXCR, one entry per CDR3 protein. This table has hundreds of thousands of distinct CDR3 sequences, roughly 22% appearing once. The specimen sequenced was PBMCs or a T cell subset sorted from them (not recorded which). The receptors were sampled from an adult woman who had mild COVID-19 (a few samples of this study predate the infection). Cell type and time point are not known. The CDR3 runs from the conserved cysteine through the conserved F or W. The D gene is left open where the match is weak. Expanded clones are given a class, and other clones once, few, many or no size at all.

CDR3: CATSDSGPTGELFF; DNA: TGTGCCACCAGTGATTCGGGGCCCACCGGGGAGCTGTTTTTT; D: .; size: few; V: TRBV24-1; J: TRBJ2-2
CDR3: CASKLASGSTGELFF; DNA: TGCGCCAGCAAATTGGCTAGCGGGAGCACCGGGGAGCTGTTTTTT; D: TRBD2; size: .; V: TRBV5-1; J: TRBJ2-2
CDR3: CASRESTDTQYF; DNA: TGCGCCAGCCGAGAAAGCACAGATACGCAGTATTTT; D: .; size: .; V: TRBV5-1; J: TRBJ2-3
CDR3: CASKYAAMNTEAFF; DNA: TGTGCCAGTAAGTACGCAGCTATGAACACTGAAGCTTTCTTT; D: .; size: few; V: TRBV19; J: TRBJ1-1
CDR3: CASSQGHGNSPLHF; DNA: TGTGCCAGCAGCCAAGGGCACGGAAATTCACCCCTCCACTTT; D: .; size: .; V: TRBV3-1; J: TRBJ1-6
CDR3: CASSTGSQSYNEQFF; DNA: TGTGCCAGCAGCACTGGGTCACAATCTTACAATGAGCAGTTCTTC; D: .; size: .; V: TRBV6-5; J: TRBJ2-1
CDR3: CASSLDGSDTQYF; DNA: TGTGCCAGCAGCTTGGATGGGTCCGATACGCAGTATTTT; D: .; size: many; V: TRBV5-6; J: TRBJ2-3
CDR3: CASSFLGGQGFGYTF; DNA: TGTGCCAGCAGCTTTTTAGGGGGACAGGGTTTTGGCTACACCTTC; D: TRBD1; size: few; V: TRBV5-5; J: TRBJ1-2
CDR3: CASSRAGAKYGYTF; DNA: TGCGCCAGCAGCCGGGCGGGAGCTAAATATGGCTACACCTTC; D: .; size: .; V: TRBV4-3; J: TRBJ1-2
CDR3: CASSLKTENTEAFF; DNA: TGTGCCAGCAGCTTAAAGACAGAGAACACTGAAGCTTTCTTT; D: .; size: .; V: TRBV7-6; J: TRBJ1-1
CDR3: CATSDTDRAAGELFF; DNA: TGTGCCACCAGTGACACGGACAGGGCGGCCGGGGAGCTGTTTTTT; D: TRBD1; size: .; V: TRBV24-1; J: TRBJ2-2
CDR3: CSVNTRDWGPYEQYF; DNA: TGCAGCGTTAATACTCGGGACTGGGGACCGTACGAGCAGTACTTC; D: .; size: .; V: TRBV29-1; J: TRBJ2-7
CDR3: CASSQGKGGYNEQFF; DNA: TGTGCCAGCAGCCAAGGAAAGGGGGGGTACAATGAGCAGTTCTTC; D: .; size: .; V: TRBV3-1; J: TRBJ2-1
CDR3: CASSLAGTGNSPLHF; DNA: TGTGCCAGCAGCTTAGCCGGGACAGGGAATTCACCCCTCCACTTT; D: TRBD1; size: .; V: TRBV11-2; J: TRBJ1-6
CDR3: CASSLGSGGGEETQYF; DNA: TGTGCCAGCAGCTTAGGATCCGGGGGGGGAGAAGAGACCCAGTACTTC; D: TRBD2; size: .; V: TRBV7-2; J: TRBJ2-5
CDR3: CASSPQQTSGGYSYEQYF; DNA: TGTGCCAGCTCACCTCAGCAAACTAGCGGGGGATACTCCTACGAGCAGTACTTC; D: TRBD2; size: .; V: TRBV18; J: TRBJ2-7
CDR3: CASTRSGAPSWDTQYF; DNA: TGTGCCAGCACGCGTAGCGGGGCTCCGAGTTGGGATACGCAGTATTTT; D: TRBD2; size: many; V: TRBV12-3/TRBV12-4; J: TRBJ2-3
CDR3: CASRFSGTGPYEQYF; DNA: TGTGCCAGCAGGTTCTCCGGGACAGGGCCCTACGAGCAGTACTTC; D: TRBD1; size: .; V: TRBV6-2/TRBV6-3; J: TRBJ2-7
CDR3: CASSFKGSQETQYF; DNA: TGTGCCAGCAGTTTTAAGGGGTCCCAAGAGACCCAGTACTTC; D: .; size: .; V: TRBV7-9; J: TRBJ2-5
CDR3: CASSQERIGTGNTIYF; DNA: TGCGCCAGCAGCCAAGAAAGGATAGGGACCGGAAACACCATATATTTT; D: .; size: .; V: TRBV4-1; J: TRBJ1-3
CDR3: CSVEWGSGRNIQYF; DNA: TGCAGCGTTGAATGGGGCAGTGGTAGAAACATTCAGTACTTC; D: .; size: few; V: TRBV29-1; J: TRBJ2-4
CDR3: CASSLAGSVPARQTGYTF; DNA: TGCGCCAGCAGCTTGGCAGGGTCAGTCCCCGCGCGGCAGACTGGCTACACCTTC; D: .; size: many; V: TRBV5-1; J: TRBJ1-2
CDR3: CASSLVRDGGQYEQYF; DNA: TGCGCCAGCAGCTTGGTCCGGGACGGGGGGCAGTACGAGCAGTACTTC; D: .; size: few; V: TRBV5-1; J: TRBJ2-7
CDR3: CASSLAGGMGNEQFF; DNA: TGCGCCAGCAGCTTGGCTGGTGGGATGGGTAATGAGCAGTTCTTC; D: .; size: .; V: TRBV5-1; J: TRBJ2-1
CDR3: CASSFRMTGHHTGELFF; DNA: TGTGCCAGCAGCTTTAGAATGACGGGACACCACACCGGGGAGCTGTTTTTT; D: .; size: many; V: TRBV7-6; J: TRBJ2-2
CDR3: CASSRGLQAYEQYF; DNA: TGTGCCAGCAGCAGGGGACTCCAGGCCTACGAGCAGTACTTC; D: .; size: few; V: TRBV2; J: TRBJ2-7
CDR3: CASNRAGPRTDTQYF; DNA: TGTGCCAGCAATCGAGCAGGGCCAAGAACAGATACGCAGTATTTT; D: .; size: few; V: TRBV9; J: TRBJ2-3
CDR3: CASSLEDAGSDEQYF; DNA: TGTGCCAGCAGCTTGGAGGACGCAGGGTCGGACGAGCAGTACTTC; D: .; size: .; V: TRBV5-4; J: TRBJ2-7
CDR3: CASKKRSSGNTIYF; DNA: TGTGCCAGCAAAAAGCGGAGCTCTGGAAACACCATATATTTT; D: .; size: .; V: TRBV6-2/TRBV6-3; J: TRBJ1-3
CDR3: CASSLAGGGYGYTF; DNA: TGTGCCAGCAGCTTAGCGGGGGGCGGTTATGGCTACACCTTC; D: .; size: few; V: TRBV7-8; J: TRBJ1-2
CDR3: CSAASRANTGELFF; DNA: TGCAGCGCAGCCAGCAGGGCGAACACCGGGGAGCTGTTTTTT; D: .; size: .; V: TRBV29-1; J: TRBJ2-2
CDR3: CASSLEASGSYEQYF; DNA: TGTGCCAGCAGCTTAGAGGCTAGCGGATCCTACGAGCAGTACTTC; D: TRBD2; size: many; V: TRBV11-2; J: TRBJ2-7